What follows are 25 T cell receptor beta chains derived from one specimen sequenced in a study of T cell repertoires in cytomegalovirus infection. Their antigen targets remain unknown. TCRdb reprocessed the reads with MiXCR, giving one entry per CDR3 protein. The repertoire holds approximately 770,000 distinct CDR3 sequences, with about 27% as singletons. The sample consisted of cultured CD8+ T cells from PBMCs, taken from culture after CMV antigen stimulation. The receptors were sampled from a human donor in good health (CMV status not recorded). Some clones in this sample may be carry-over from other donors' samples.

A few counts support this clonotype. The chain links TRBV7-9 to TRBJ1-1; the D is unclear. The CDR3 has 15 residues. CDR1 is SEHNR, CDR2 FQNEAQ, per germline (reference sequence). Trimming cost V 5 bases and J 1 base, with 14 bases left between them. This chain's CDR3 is CASSPWALQNTEAFF. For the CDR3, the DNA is TGTGCCAGCAGCCCGTGGGCCCTACAGAACACTGAAGCTTTCTTT.

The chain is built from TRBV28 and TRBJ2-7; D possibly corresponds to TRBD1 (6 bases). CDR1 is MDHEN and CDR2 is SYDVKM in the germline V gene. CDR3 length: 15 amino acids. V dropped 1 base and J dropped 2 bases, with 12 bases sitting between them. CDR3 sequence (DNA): TGTGCCAGCAGTTTATTTGGGACACTGGCCTACGAGCAGTACTTC. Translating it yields CASSLFGTLAYEQYF.

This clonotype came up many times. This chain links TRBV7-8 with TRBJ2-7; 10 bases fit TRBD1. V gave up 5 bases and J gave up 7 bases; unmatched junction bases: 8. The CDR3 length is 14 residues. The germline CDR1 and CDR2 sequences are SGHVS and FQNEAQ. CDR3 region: CASSPSRTGGEQYV. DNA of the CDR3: TGTGCCAGCAGCCCCTCCCGGACAGGGGGTGAGCAGTACGTC.

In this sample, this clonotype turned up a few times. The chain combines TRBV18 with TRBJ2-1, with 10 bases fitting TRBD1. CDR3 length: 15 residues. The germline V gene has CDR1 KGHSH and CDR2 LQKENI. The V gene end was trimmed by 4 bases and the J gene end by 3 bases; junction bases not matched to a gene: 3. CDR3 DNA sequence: TGTGCCAGCTCACACGGGACAGGGGTCTACAATGAGCAGTTCTTC. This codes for CASSHGTGVYNEQFF. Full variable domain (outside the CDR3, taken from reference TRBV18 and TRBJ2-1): NAGVMQNPRHLVRRRGQEARLRCSPMKGHSHVYWYRQLPEEGLKFMVYLQKENIIDESGMPKERFSAEFPKEGPSILRIQQVVRGDSAAYFCASSHGTGVYNEQFFGPGTRLTVL.

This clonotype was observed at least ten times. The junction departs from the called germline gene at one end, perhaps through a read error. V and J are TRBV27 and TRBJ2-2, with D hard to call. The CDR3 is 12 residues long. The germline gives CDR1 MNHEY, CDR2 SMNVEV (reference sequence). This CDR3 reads CASSSYTGELFF. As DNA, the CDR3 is TGCGCCAGCAGCTCCTACACCGGGGAGCTGTTTTTT.

DNA of the CDR3: TGTGCCAGCAGTTTCGGGCAGGTCTACGAGCAGTACTTC. This gives the protein CASSFGQVYEQYF. The J gene is TRBJ2-7, the V gene TRBV12-3 or TRBV12-4; D gene uncertain. This CDR3 region has 13 residues. With 3 bases removed from V and 3 bases from J, the gap between germline ends came to 9 bases.

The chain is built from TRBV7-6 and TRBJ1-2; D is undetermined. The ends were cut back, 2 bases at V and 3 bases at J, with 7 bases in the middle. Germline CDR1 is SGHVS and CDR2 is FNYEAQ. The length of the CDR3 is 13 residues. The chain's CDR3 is CASSLRAYYGYTF. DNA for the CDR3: TGTGCCAGCAGCTTAAGAGCTTACTATGGCTACACCTTC.

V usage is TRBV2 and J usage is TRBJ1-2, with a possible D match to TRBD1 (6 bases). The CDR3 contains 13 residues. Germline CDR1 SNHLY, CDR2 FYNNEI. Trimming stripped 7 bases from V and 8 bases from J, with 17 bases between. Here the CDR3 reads CASKMGGPWGYTF. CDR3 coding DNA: TGTGCCAGCAAAATGGGGGGCCCCTGGGGCTACACCTTC.

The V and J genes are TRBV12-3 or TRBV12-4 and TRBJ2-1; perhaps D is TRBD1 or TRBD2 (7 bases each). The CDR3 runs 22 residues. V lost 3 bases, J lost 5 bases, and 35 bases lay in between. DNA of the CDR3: TGTGCCAGCAGTTTCTACCTGGACAGGCCTTTCTTTGAAGCGGGGCCAGACAATGAGCAGTTCTTC. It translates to CASSFYLDRPFFEAGPDNEQFF.

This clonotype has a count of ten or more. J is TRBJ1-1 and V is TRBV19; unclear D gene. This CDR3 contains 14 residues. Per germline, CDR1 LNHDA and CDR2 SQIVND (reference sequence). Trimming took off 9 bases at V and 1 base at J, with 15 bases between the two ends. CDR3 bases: TGTGCCAGCAGCGCGGGCGGGCCGAACACTGAAGCTTTCTTT. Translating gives CASSAGGPNTEAFF. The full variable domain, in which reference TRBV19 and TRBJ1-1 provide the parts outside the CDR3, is DGGITQSPKYLFRKEGQNVTLSCEQNLNHDAMYWYRQDPGQGLRLIYYSQIVNDFQKGDIAEGYSVSREKKESFPLTVTSAQKNPTAFYLCASSAGGPNTEAFFGQGTRLTVV.

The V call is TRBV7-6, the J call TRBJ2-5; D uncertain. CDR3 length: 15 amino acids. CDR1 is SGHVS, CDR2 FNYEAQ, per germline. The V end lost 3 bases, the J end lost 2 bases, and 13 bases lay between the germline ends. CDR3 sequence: CASSLAQAEQETQYF. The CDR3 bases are TGTGCCAGCAGCTTGGCCCAGGCGGAACAAGAGACCCAGTACTTC.

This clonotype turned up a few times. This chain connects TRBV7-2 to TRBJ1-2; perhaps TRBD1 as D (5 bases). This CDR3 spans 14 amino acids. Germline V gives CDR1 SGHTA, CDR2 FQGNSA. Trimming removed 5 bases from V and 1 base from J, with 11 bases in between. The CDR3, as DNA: TGTGCCAGCAGCCCCCGGGACGGTAACTATGGCTACACCTTC. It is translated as CASSPRDGNYGYTF.

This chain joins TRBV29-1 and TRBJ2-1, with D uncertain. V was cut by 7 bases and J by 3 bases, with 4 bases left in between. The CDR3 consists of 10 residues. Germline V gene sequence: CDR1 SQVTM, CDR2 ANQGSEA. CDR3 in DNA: TGCAGCGGTGTCTACAATGAGCAGTTCTTC. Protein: CSGVYNEQFF.

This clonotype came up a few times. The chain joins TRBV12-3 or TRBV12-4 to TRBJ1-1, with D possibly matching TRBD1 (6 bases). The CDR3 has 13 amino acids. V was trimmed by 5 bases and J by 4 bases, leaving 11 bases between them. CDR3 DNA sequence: TGTGCCAGCAGTACCGTGGACAGCACTGAAGCTTTCTTT. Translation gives CASSTVDSTEAFF.

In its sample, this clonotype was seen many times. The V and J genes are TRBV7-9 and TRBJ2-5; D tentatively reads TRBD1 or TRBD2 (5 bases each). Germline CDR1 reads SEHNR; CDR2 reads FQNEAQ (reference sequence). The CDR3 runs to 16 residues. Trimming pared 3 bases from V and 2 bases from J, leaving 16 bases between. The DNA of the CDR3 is TGTGCCAGCAGCTTTCCCGACGGGGCCCCTCAAGAGACCCAGTACTTC. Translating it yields CASSFPDGAPQETQYF.

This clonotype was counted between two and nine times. The CDR3 DNA reads as TGTGCCAGCAGCAGGTTCCAGGGGGCACACACTGAAGCTTTCTTT. Its protein product is CASSRFQGAHTEAFF. The V gene is TRBV7-6, the J gene TRBJ1-1; 8 bases map to TRBD1. The V gene's germline CDR1 is SGHVS and CDR2 FNYEAQ. V shed 5 bases and J 3 bases; nucleotides not matched to a gene: 8. The CDR3 length is 15 residues.

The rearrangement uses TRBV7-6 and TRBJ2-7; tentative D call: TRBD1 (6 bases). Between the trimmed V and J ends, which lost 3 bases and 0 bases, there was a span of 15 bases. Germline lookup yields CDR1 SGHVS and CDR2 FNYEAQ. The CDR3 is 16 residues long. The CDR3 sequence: CASSFPAQGSSYEQYF. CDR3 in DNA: TGTGCCAGCAGCTTCCCCGCGCAGGGGTCCTCCTACGAGCAGTACTTC.

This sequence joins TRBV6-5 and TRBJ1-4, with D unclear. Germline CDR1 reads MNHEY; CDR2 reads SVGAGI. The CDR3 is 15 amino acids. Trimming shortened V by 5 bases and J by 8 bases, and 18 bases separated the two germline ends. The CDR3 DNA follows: TGTGCCAGCAGTGACGGGTATGGTGTTTGGGAAAAACTGTTTTTT. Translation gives CASSDGYGVWEKLFF.

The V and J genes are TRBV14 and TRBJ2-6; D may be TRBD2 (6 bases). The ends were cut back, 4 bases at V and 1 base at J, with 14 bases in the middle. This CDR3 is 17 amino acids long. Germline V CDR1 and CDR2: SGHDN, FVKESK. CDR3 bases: TGTGCCAGCAGCCCCCGACGGAGGGAATCTGGGGCCAACGTCCTGACTTTC. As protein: CASSPRRRESGANVLTF.

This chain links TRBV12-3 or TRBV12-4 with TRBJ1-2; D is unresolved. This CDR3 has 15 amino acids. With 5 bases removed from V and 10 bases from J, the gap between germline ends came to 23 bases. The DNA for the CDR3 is TGTGCCAGCAGTGGTGAGGGCGGTTATAATAATGCCTACACCTTC. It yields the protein CASSGEGGYNNAYTF.

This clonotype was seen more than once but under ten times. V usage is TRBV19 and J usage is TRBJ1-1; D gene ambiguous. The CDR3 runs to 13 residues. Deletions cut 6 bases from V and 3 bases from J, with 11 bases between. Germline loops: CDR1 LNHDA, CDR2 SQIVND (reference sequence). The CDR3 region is CASRVRSDTEAFF. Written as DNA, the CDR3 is TGTGCCAGTAGGGTCAGGTCGGACACTGAAGCTTTCTTT.

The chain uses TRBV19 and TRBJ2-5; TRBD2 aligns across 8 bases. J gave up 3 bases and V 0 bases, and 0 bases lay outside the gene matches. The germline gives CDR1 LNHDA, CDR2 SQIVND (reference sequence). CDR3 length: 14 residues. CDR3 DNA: TGTGCCAGTAGTATAGAACTAGCGGAAGAGACCCAGTACTTC. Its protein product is CASSIELAEETQYF. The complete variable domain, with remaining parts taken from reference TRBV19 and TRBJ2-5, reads DGGITQSPKYLFRKEGQNVTLSCEQNLNHDAMYWYRQDPGQGLRLIYYSQIVNDFQKGDIAEGYSVSREKKESFPLTVTSAQKNPTAFYLCASSIELAEETQYFGPGTRLLVL.

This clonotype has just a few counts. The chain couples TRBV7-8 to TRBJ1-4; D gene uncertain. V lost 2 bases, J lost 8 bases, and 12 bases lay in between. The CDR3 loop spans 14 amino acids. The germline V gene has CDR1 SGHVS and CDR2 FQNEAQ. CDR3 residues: CASSLSMVREKLFF. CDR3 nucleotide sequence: TGTGCCAGCAGCTTATCTATGGTTAGGGAAAAACTGTTTTTT.

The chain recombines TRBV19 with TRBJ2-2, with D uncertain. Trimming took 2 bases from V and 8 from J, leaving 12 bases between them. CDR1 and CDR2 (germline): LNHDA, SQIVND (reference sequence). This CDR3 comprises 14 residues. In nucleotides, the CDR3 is TGTGCCAGTAGTATAAAAACCACTCGGGGGGAGCTGTTTTTT. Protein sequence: CASSIKTTRGELFF.

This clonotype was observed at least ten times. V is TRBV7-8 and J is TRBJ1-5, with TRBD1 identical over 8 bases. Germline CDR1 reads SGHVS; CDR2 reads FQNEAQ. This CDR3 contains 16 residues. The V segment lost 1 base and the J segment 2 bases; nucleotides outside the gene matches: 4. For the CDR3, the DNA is TGTGCCAGCAGCTTAGGGTGGGGACAGGGCAATCAGCCCCAGCATTTT. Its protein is CASSLGWGQGNQPQHF.